This T cell receptor (beta chain) was sequenced in a study of T cells after yellow fever vaccination. Study overall: Where fractions had low cell numbers, libraries were prepared from them with the SMART-Seq v4 Ultra Low Input RNA kit. Study-level points and caveats: Clonotypes shared by both compartments, CD4 and CD8, made up a small share.

Of note for this clonotype: Its target is unknown.

The CDR3 sequence is 13 residues long. Deletions cut 8 bases from V and 7 bases from J, with 14 bases between. Germline CDR1 and CDR2: ENHRY and SYGVKD. TCRdb ran MiXCR on the 5' RACE reads and lists one entry per CDR3 protein. The sample yields 500,000 to 700,000 distinct CDR3 sequences, 15% to 20% seen once. The sequencing here drew on PBMCs, taken 15 days after the yellow fever booster vaccination. V and J are TRBV10-3 and TRBJ2-2; D unclear. The TCR originated in a man aged 25 to 40 who received the YFV17D yellow fever vaccine. Here the CDR3 DNA reads TGTGCCATCTCCACGGTGGGAAGCGGGGAGCTGTTTTTT. It codes for CAISTVGSGELFF.